Listed here is a single T cell receptor (beta chain). Its antigen is as yet unknown. The PCR had 60 Vbeta and 13 Jbeta primers. The assay was immunoSEQ multiplex PCR, and TCRdb's table has in-frame clones only and misses some. The table records some 130,000 clones, around two thirds of them present only once. This sample stems from a study of cytomegalovirus exposure and HLA in healthy donors. Study-level findings and limits: Reports state that TCR beta sequences accurately predicted most subjects' HLA-A and HLA-B alleles.

Germline V CDR1 and CDR2: LNHDA, SQIVND (reference sequence). The CDR3 contains 15 residues. V lost 6 bases and J lost 2, with 11 bases in between. The chain recombines TRBV19 with TRBJ2-6; D unresolved. This TCR derives from an older woman in good health and CMV-seropositive. Material: PBMCs. The CDR3 DNA follows: TGTGCCAGTAGGGCCCGAGGCACTGGGGCCAACGTCCTGACTTTC. Translated, it gives CASRARGTGANVLTF.